Sequencing of this TCR beta chain was carried out in a study of blood T cells in healthy people across ages (dated by TCRdb to about 2015). In terms of the full investigation: In model experiments, roughly one uniquely barcoded TCR beta cDNA molecule per two T cells was captured by template switching. The study measured age-related changes in TCR beta repertoire diversity using deep sequencing normalized with unique cDNA molecular identifiers. The donors were divided into four age groups: young (average around 16 years), middle-aged (about 40), aged (around 59) and long-lived (82). Two additional independent replicas of 1 million unique cDNA reads from the same blood draw were analyzed for two donors (one aged 18 to 29 and one aged 80 or older).

V was cut back by 2 bases and J by 3 bases, leaving a gap of 11 bases between them. The CDR3 goes from the cysteine to the phenylalanine over 15 residues. The retained sequence is limited to the CDR3, 45 bases, with the frame set at the first base. CDR1 MNHEY and CDR2 SMNVEV were looked up in the germline V gene (reference sequence). Donors were around 37 systemically healthy Caucasian individuals from Russia aged roughly 6 to 95 years. Each donor gave 8 to 10 milliliters of peripheral blood, collected into EDTA-treated Vacutainer tubes. Ficoll-Paque density-gradient centrifugation was used to isolate PBMCs, with at least 6 million obtained per sample. Total RNA, at least 6 micrograms per sample, was extracted from PBMCs with Trizol reagent. The percentages of naive CD45RAhigh/CD27high T cells were determined by flow cytometry on a PBMC aliquot from every donor. Overall results and qualifications from the work: Because the CMV infection status of the donors was unknown, age-related changes in expanded clonotypes may potentially have been confounded. Compared with the aged group, more naive CD4+ T cells, fewer expanded clones and increased TCR diversity were shown by the long-lived group, suggesting age selection. As age increased, observed TCR beta diversity per million T cells dropped in a roughly linear way, and a significant reduction was already evident by age 40. Because profiling used bulk unsorted PBMCs, naive and antigen-experienced compartments could not be compared conclusively. The percentage of naive T cells measured by flow cytometry correlated strongly with observed TCR beta diversity. Total diversity estimates from one million sequenced T cells were considered lower bounds and underestimates.

In its sample, this clonotype was seen a few times. Its antigen specificity is not known. Base qualities were left out, and no much larger clone turns up one base away. To prepare the library, 5' RACE was applied. The sample was run on an Illumina HiSeq 2500. A second about 7 to 12 cycle PCR used a sample-barcoded 5' primer and a J-beta primer mix. Each TCR beta cDNA molecule received a unique molecular identifier from a template-switch 5' adaptor carrying 12 random nucleotides. At least 2.5 million CDR3-containing paired-end reads were obtained from each sample. First-strand cDNA was synthesized from all RNA with the Mint cDNA synthesis kit, primed by a TRBC-specific oligonucleotide. After uracil-DNA glycosylase treatment, a first 18-cycle PCR used universal primers M1SS and BC2_uni_R on all cDNA. Per the original workflow: For normalization, 1 million high-quality reads, each with a distinct molecular identifier, were randomly selected from each sample. Reads with shared molecular identifiers were discarded instead of being binned into consensus sequences. MiTCR, with a Q25 quality threshold and the strictest error-elimination algorithm, was used for CDR3 identification, clonotype clustering and error correction. A nonparametric unseen species model with Euler transformation was used to estimate a lower bound on total TCR beta diversity. TCRdb trimmed public reads at Q25 via fastp, called clones via MiXCR and kept in-frame beta chains. When rows share a CDR3 protein, they turn into one entry using the most common DNA and genes. The V and J calls shown here were made by TCRdb, not taken from the authors' results. A total of about 1 million distinct CDR3 sequences appear in this sample, about 25% of them only once. Approximately 0.71% of the sample is taken by the ten largest.

This same sample was also taken into another study, of T cells of mothers and their children. The second source states: The donors were nine systemically healthy Caucasian individuals, made up of three mothers and their six children. cDNA synthesis consumed the entire amount of extracted RNA, loaded at about 1.6 ug RNA in each 15 ul reaction. In the second PCR, the M1S primer added sample barcodes and 2-4 random nucleotides. Over 8.5 million TCR beta CDR3 reads were obtained for each mother, and 2.5 million to 3.5 million reads were obtained for each child. Thymic selection shapes the output of TCR recombination in a similar way in related and unrelated pairs, and inherited differences have a minor effect. Normalized repertoire overlap was always found to be slightly, but never significantly, higher in related mother-child pairs than in unrelated mother-child pairs. No persistent microchimeric T cell clones were found, with a detection sensitivity of 85 to 100 clones per million clonotypes. In the study, deep NGS was used to compare the TCR beta repertoires of mothers and children, and features distinguishing related mother-child pairs from unrelated individuals were sought. Mothers averaged around 43 +/- 4 years of age and children averaged about 10 +/- 4 years. Libraries were sequenced on Illumina HiSeq 2000 with 100+100 nt paired-end reads after adapter ligation with NEBNext reagents. To avoid cross-contamination, the mother libraries and the child libraries were prepared a month apart and sequenced in separate runs. Between roughly 450,000 and 2,000,000 distinct TCR beta clonotypes were identified per donor. Naive TCR beta clonotypes were estimated from low-frequency clonotypes matched to each donor's FACS-determined naive share, without sorting.

This receptor was taken from a girl between 2 and 10 years old in good health. Material for sequencing was blood. The chain is assembled from TRBV27 and TRBJ2-1, and possibly TRBD2, on 6 matching bases. The bases are TGTGCCAGCAGTTTACTCCGGGGGTTCTACAATGAGCAGTTCTTC. This sequence encodes CASSLLRGFYNEQFF.